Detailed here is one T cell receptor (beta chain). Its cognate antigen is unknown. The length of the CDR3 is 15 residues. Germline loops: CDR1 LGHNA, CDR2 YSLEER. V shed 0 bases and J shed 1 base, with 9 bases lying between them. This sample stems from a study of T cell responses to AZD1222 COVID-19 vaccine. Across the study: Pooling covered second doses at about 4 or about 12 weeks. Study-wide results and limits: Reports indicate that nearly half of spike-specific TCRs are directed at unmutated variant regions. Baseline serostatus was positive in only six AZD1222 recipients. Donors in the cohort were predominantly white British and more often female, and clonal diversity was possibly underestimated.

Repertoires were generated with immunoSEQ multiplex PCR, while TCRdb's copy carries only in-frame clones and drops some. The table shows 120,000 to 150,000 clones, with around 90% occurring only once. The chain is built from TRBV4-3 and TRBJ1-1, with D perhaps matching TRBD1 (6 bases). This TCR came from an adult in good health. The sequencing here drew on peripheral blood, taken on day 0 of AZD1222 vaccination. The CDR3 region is CASSQENRANTEAFF. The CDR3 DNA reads TGCGCCAGCAGCCAAGAGAACAGGGCGAACACTGAAGCTTTCTTT.